A selection of T cell receptor beta chains follows, all from one sample in a study of regulatory T cells in long-lasting Graves disease. From the multiplex PCR reads, TCRdb called clonotypes with MiXCR, one entry per CDR3 protein. The sample lists 360,000 or so distinct CDR3 sequences; over 15% were seen once. These sequences were also reported in another study, on T cells in Graves' hyperthyroidism and ophthalmopathy.

Source: peripheral blood mononuclear cells (PBMCs), taken at new diagnosis, from a patient treated with antithyroid drugs. Every receptor here comes from a middle-aged man with Graves disease. Each CDR3 is given with its conserved first and last residue. Fields, in order: CDR3 DNA, CDR3 protein, V gene, J gene, clone size, D gene. The D gene is left open where the match is weak. The size field is filled for only some rows; it gives once, few, many or a size class.

cdr3_nt: TGTGCCAGCAGTGAAGAAGGGACAGGCTACACAGATACGCAGTATTTT; cdr3_aa: CASSEEGTGYTDTQYF; v_call: TRBV2; j_call: TRBJ2-3; clone_size: many; d_call: TRBD1
cdr3_nt: TGCGCCAGCAGTGACAGGGTGAGTGAGCAGTACTTC; cdr3_aa: CASSDRVSEQYF; v_call: TRBV5-1; j_call: TRBJ2-7; clone_size: NA; d_call: TRBD1
cdr3_nt: TGTGCCAGCTCACCTCCTGGCAGGATCTACGAGCAGTACTTC; cdr3_aa: CASSPPGRIYEQYF; v_call: TRBV18; j_call: TRBJ2-7; clone_size: NA; d_call: NA
cdr3_nt: TGTGCCAGCAGTTTTCGGGCTAGCGGGGGGTTTTACGAGCAGTACTTC; cdr3_aa: CASSFRASGGFYEQYF; v_call: TRBV12-3/TRBV12-4; j_call: TRBJ2-7; clone_size: many; d_call: TRBD2
cdr3_nt: TGTGCCAGCAGTGAATCCCGACACCCCTCCTACGAGCAGTACTTC; cdr3_aa: CASSESRHPSYEQYF; v_call: TRBV27; j_call: TRBJ2-7; clone_size: few; d_call: NA
cdr3_nt: TGTGCCAGCAGTCCTTTAACCGCGCGGGCAGTGAACACTGAAGCTTTCTTT; cdr3_aa: CASSPLTARAVNTEAFF; v_call: TRBV28; j_call: TRBJ1-1; clone_size: once; d_call: NA
cdr3_nt: TGCGCCAGCAGTGATGTGACTAGCGGGGGGGTTGAGCAGTACTTC; cdr3_aa: CASSDVTSGGVEQYF; v_call: TRBV10-2; j_call: TRBJ2-7; clone_size: NA; d_call: TRBD2
cdr3_nt: TGCGCCAGCAGACCGGGACCGGATTATAGCACAGATACGCAGTATTTT; cdr3_aa: CASRPGPDYSTDTQYF; v_call: TRBV5-1; j_call: TRBJ2-3; clone_size: NA; d_call: NA
cdr3_nt: TGTGCCAGCACCAAACAAGGCCGAACTCAAGAGACCCAGTACTTC; cdr3_aa: CASTKQGRTQETQYF; v_call: TRBV7-2; j_call: TRBJ2-5; clone_size: many; d_call: NA
cdr3_nt: TGCGCCAGCAGCACCGGGACACCTAACACTGAAGCTTTCTTT; cdr3_aa: CASSTGTPNTEAFF; v_call: TRBV5-1; j_call: TRBJ1-1; clone_size: many; d_call: NA
cdr3_nt: TGTGCCAGTAGCGAATTTAGCAATCAGCCCCAGCATTTT; cdr3_aa: CASSEFSNQPQHF; v_call: TRBV19; j_call: TRBJ1-5; clone_size: many; d_call: NA
cdr3_nt: TGTGCCAGCAGCTCCGGGACACCGTTGGGGTACACCTTC; cdr3_aa: CASSSGTPLGYTF; v_call: TRBV7-2; j_call: TRBJ1-2; clone_size: once; d_call: NA
cdr3_nt: TGCAGCGTGGACAGACAACAAGGGACCCAGTACTTC; cdr3_aa: CSVDRQQGTQYF; v_call: TRBV29-1; j_call: TRBJ2-5; clone_size: few; d_call: NA
cdr3_nt: TGTGCCAGCAGTTTCCCAGGGCTTCGGACTGAAGCTTTCTTT; cdr3_aa: CASSFPGLRTEAFF; v_call: TRBV28; j_call: TRBJ1-1; clone_size: many; d_call: NA